The next 20 T cell receptor beta chains were all read from a single sample in a study of breast tumors, draining lymph nodes, adjacent tissues. MiXCR, run by TCRdb on the multiplex PCR reads, gives a single entry per CDR3 protein. The data hold 20,000 to 25,000 distinct CDR3 sequences, with roughly three fifths observed a single time. The sample comprised tumor-adjacent breast tissue. These receptors were obtained from a female donor with breast cancer. Some clones in this sample may be carry-over from other donors' samples.

In its sample, this clonotype was seen a few times. The chain employs TRBV6-5 and TRBJ2-7; 7 nucleotides match TRBD2. The CDR3 is 14 residues long. Trimming at V came to 5 bases and at J to 2 bases, leaving 6 bases not matched to a gene. The germline gives CDR1 MNHEY, CDR2 SVGAGI. For the CDR3, the DNA is TGTGCCAGCAGTCAGGTGGCGGGAGCCTACGAGCAGTACTTC. Residues: CASSQVAGAYEQYF.

This clonotype was picked up one time. The chain is built from TRBV4-1 and TRBJ2-3; D is perhaps TRBD1 (6 bases). The CDR3 contains 14 residues. CDR1 MGHRA and CDR2 YSYEKL come from the germline V gene. Trimming pared 1 base from V and 4 bases from J, leaving 9 bases between. This CDR3 reads CASSQGGGADTQYF. The CDR3 coding sequence is TGCGCCAGCAGCCAAGGTGGGGGCGCAGATACGCAGTATTTT.

This clonotype has a single count. One end of the junction varies from germline; a read error may be responsible. The gene calls are TRBV7-2 and TRBJ1-2; 8 nucleotides agree with TRBD1. CDR1 and CDR2 (germline): SGHTA, FQGNSA. The CDR3 covers 15 residues. CDR3 amino acids: CASSLGGQGARGYPF. The CDR3 DNA is TGTGCCAGCAGCTTAGGAGGGCAGGGGGCGCGTGGCTACCCCTTC.

Concerning this clonotype itself: Sequence at one end of the junction differs from germline and may be a read error. The rearrangement joins TRBV6-1 to TRBJ1-3; D not certain. The CDR3 runs to 16 residues. Germline-derived CDR1 and CDR2 are MNHNS and SASEGT. CDR3 bases: TGTGCCAGCAGTGAAACGTACACCAACTCTGGAAGCACCATATATTTT. This sequence encodes CASSETYTNSGSTIYF.

In this sample, this clonotype turned up many times. The CDR3 is CASSYVPRPEQFF. CDR3 nucleotide sequence: TGTGCCAGCAGTTATGTTCCCAGACCAGAGCAGTTCTTC. The gene calls are TRBV6-2 or TRBV6-3 and TRBJ2-1; D gene uncertain. The CDR3 contains 13 residues. Looked up from germline, CDR1 is MNHEY and CDR2 is SVGEGT. Trimming shortened V by 3 bases and J by 10 bases, and 13 bases separated the two germline ends.

The DNA for the CDR3 is TGTGCCAGCGGGGACCGTAACACCGGGGAGCTGTTTTTT. This codes for CASGDRNTGELFF. The chain couples TRBV9 to TRBJ2-2, with D possibly being TRBD1 or TRBD2 (5 bases each). Per germline, CDR1 SGDLS and CDR2 YYNGEE. This CDR3 has 13 residues. The V end was cut by 7 bases, the J end by 2 bases, with 9 bases between.

At least ten counts were recorded for this clonotype. The rearrangement joins TRBV10-1 to TRBJ2-3; 8 bases match TRBD1. Germline V gene data show CDR1 as WNHNN and CDR2 as SYGVQD (reference sequence). Losses at the gene ends were 2 bases for V and 3 bases for J; bases not matched to a gene: 4. The CDR3 consists of 15 residues. The CDR3: CASSEDRGRTDTQYF. CDR3 coding DNA: TGCGCCAGCAGTGAGGACAGGGGTAGGACAGATACGCAGTATTTT.

This clonotype was counted ten times or more. The chain links TRBV28 to TRBJ2-2; D is possibly TRBD1 (5 bases). Deletions cut 2 bases from V and 4 bases from J, with 17 bases between. The CDR3 is 17 amino acids. Germline values: CDR1 MDHEN, CDR2 SYDVKM. The CDR3 nucleotides are TGTGCCAGCAGTTTAGGGCTATCCAGGGATAGCACCGGGGAGCTGTTTTTT. Protein product: CASSLGLSRDSTGELFF.

As to this clonotype: One end of the junction does not line up with germline, which may come from a read error. The V and J genes are TRBV7-6 and TRBJ2-3; tentatively, D is TRBD2 (6 bases). Germline V gives CDR1 SGHVS, CDR2 FNYEAQ. This CDR3 has 17 residues. In DNA, the CDR3 is TGTGCCAGCAGCTTACAGGCTAGCGCGATTGGTACAGATCCGCAGTATTTT. Its translation: CASSLQASAIGTDPQYF.

The DNA for the CDR3 is TGTGCCAGCAGCTCCGCAGGGTATGGAAACACCATATATTTT. Protein: CASSSAGYGNTIYF. This chain links TRBV7-9 with TRBJ1-3; TRBD1 might be the D (5 bases). CDR3 length: 14 residues. The germline V and J ends were trimmed by 4 bases and 3 bases, with 10 bases remaining between them. Germline CDR1 and CDR2: SEHNR and FQNEAQ (reference sequence). Using reference TRBV7-9 and TRBJ1-3 for the parts outside the CDR3, the full variable domain is DTGVSQNPRHKITKRGQNVTFRCDPISEHNRLYWYRQTLGQGPEFLTYFQNEAQLEKSRLLSDRFSAERPKGSFSTLEIQRTEQGDSAMYLCASSSAGYGNTIYFGEGSWLTVV.

The sample holds a few counts of this clonotype. The J gene is TRBJ2-7, the V gene TRBV5-8; D is unclear. This CDR3 spans 12 amino acids. Between the trimmed V and J ends, which lost 1 base and 2 bases, there was a span of 4 bases. Germline CDR1 and CDR2: SGHTS and YDEGEE. The CDR3 bases are TGTGCCAGCAGCTTGACAACCTACGAGCAGTACTTC. Translation: CASSLTTYEQYF. Complete variable domain (other parts from reference TRBV5-8 and TRBJ2-7): EAGVTQSPTHLIKTRGQQATLRCSPISGHTSVYWYQQALGLGLQFLLWYDEGEERNRGNFPPRFSGRQFPNYSSELNVNALELEDSALYLCASSLTTYEQYFGPGTRLTVT.

This clonotype has at least ten counts. The chain joins TRBV19 to TRBJ2-3, with D uncertain. The CDR3 totals 17 residues. CDR1 is LNHDA and CDR2 is SQIVND in the germline V gene (reference sequence). Trimming removed 4 bases from V and 0 bases from J, with 17 bases in between. CDR3 in amino acids: CASSTPGAGSSTDTQYF. The CDR3 region has the DNA TGTGCCAGTAGTACCCCCGGAGCAGGATCTAGCACAGATACGCAGTATTTT.

This clonotype was found once. The chain couples TRBV7-6 to TRBJ2-3; D remains unclear. V was clipped by 5 bases and J by 11 bases, with 11 bases between them. Germline-derived CDR1 and CDR2 are SGHVS and FNYEAQ. There are 11 residues in the CDR3. CDR3 DNA: TGTGCCAGCAGCATCGATAATGAGCAGTATTTT. Translated, it gives CASSIDNEQYF.

On this clonotype: With a much larger clone just one base away, this may be a read error. The chain uses TRBV5-4 and TRBJ2-1; 8 bases match TRBD1. The CDR3 is 14 residues long. Germline CDR1 and CDR2: SGHNT and YYREEE (reference sequence). The CDR3 DNA reads as TGTGTCAGCAGCCGGGACAGGAGTTCAGATGAGCAGCTCTTC. It codes for CVSSRDRSSDEQLF.

About this clonotype itself: An end of the junction does not agree with germline; a read error may underlie this. The chain combines TRBV19 with TRBJ2-3, with unresolved D. This CDR3 contains 14 residues. The germline CDR1 and CDR2 sequences are LNHDA and SQIVND (reference sequence). CDR3 sequence reads: CASGIVAYADTQYF. For the CDR3, the DNA is TGTGCCAGTGGTATAGTGGCGTACGCAGATACGCAGTATTTT.

The table lists this clonotype with many counts. The chain uses TRBV11-2 and TRBJ2-5; unclear D gene. Looked up from germline, CDR1 is SGHAT and CDR2 is FQNNGV. The CDR3 totals 16 residues. V was pared by 4 bases and J by 5 bases, with 20 bases between. The CDR3 loop is CASSSNRGPNGETQYF. DNA for the CDR3: TGTGCCAGCAGCTCGAACCGTGGACCAAATGGGGAGACCCAGTACTTC. Complete variable domain (other parts from reference TRBV11-2 and TRBJ2-5): EAGVAQSPRYKIIEKRQSVAFWCNPISGHATLYWYQQILGQGPKLLIQFQNNGVVDDSQLPKDRFSAERLKGVDSTLKIQPAKLEDSAVYLCASSSNRGPNGETQYFGPGTRLLVL.

The chain recombines TRBV7-8 with TRBJ2-3; 7 nucleotides align to TRBD1. The CDR3 extends over 14 amino acids. Germline CDR1 reads SGHVS; CDR2 reads FQNEAQ. V was pared by 5 bases and J by 2 bases, with 4 bases of the junction left unmatched. CDR3 bases: TGTGCCAGCAGCCTGGGACAGCACACAGATACGCAGTATTTT. This gives the protein CASSLGQHTDTQYF.

This chain connects TRBV5-1 to TRBJ2-7, with TRBD2 identical over 8 bases. V trimming: 4 bases; J trimming: 7 bases; junction bases outside the gene matches: 19. The CDR3 spans 17 residues. CDR1 and CDR2 (germline): SGHRS, YFSETQ. In DNA, the CDR3 is TGCGCCAGCAGCGGCGATTCGCTTTGGCGGGAGGAGGATGAGCAGTACTTC. As protein: CASSGDSLWREEDEQYF.

The V gene is TRBV19, the J gene TRBJ2-7, with D perhaps TRBD2 (6 bases). Germline CDR1 and CDR2: LNHDA and SQIVND (reference sequence). V shed 3 bases and J shed 2 bases, with 11 bases lying between them. CDR3 length: 14 amino acids. DNA for the CDR3: TGTGCCAGTAGTATCGTGGGGGGAACCTACGAGCAGTACTTC. Residues: CASSIVGGTYEQYF. The entire variable domain, with the rest obtained from reference TRBV19 and TRBJ2-7, is as follows: DGGITQSPKYLFRKEGQNVTLSCEQNLNHDAMYWYRQDPGQGLRLIYYSQIVNDFQKGDIAEGYSVSREKKESFPLTVTSAQKNPTAFYLCASSIVGGTYEQYFGPGTRLTVT.

This chain joins TRBV5-1 and TRBJ2-6; no clear D. V dropped 1 base and J dropped 0 bases, with 2 bases sitting between them. Germline-derived CDR1 and CDR2 are SGHRS and YFSETQ. CDR3 size: 14 residues. CDR3 region: CASSLYSGANVLTF. The CDR3 region has the DNA TGCGCCAGCAGCTTGTACTCTGGGGCCAACGTCCTGACTTTC.